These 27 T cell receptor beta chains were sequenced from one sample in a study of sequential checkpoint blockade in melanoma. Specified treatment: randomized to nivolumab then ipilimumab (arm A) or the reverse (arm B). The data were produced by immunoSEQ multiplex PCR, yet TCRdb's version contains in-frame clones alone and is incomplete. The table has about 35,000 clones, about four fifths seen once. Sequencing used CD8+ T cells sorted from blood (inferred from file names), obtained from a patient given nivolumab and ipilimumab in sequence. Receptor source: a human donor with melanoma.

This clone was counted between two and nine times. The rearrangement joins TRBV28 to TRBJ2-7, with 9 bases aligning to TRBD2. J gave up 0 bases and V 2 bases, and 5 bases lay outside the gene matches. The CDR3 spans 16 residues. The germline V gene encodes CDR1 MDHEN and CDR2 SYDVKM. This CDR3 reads CASSLDASGISYEQYF. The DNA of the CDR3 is TGTGCCAGCAGTTTAGATGCTAGCGGGATCTCCTACGAGCAGTACTTC. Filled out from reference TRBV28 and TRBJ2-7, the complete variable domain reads DVKVTQSSRYLVKRTGEKVFLECVQDMDHENMFWYRQDPGLGLRLIYFSYDVKMKEKGDIPEGYSVSREKKERFSLILESASTNQTSMYLCASSLDASGISYEQYFGPGTRLTVT.

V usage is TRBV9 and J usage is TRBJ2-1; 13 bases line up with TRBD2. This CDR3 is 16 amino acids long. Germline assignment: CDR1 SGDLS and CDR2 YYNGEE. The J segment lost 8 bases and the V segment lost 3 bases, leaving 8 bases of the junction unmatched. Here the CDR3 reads CASSEGGLAGDHEQFF. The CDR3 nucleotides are TGTGCCAGCAGCGAAGGCGGACTAGCGGGAGATCATGAGCAGTTCTTC.

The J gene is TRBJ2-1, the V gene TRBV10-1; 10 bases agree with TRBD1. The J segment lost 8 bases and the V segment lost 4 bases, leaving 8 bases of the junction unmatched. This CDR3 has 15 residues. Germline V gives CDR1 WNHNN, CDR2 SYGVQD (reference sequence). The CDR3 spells CASSGPGQGIDEQFF. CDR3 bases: TGCGCCAGCAGTGGGCCGGGACAGGGGATCGATGAGCAGTTCTTC.

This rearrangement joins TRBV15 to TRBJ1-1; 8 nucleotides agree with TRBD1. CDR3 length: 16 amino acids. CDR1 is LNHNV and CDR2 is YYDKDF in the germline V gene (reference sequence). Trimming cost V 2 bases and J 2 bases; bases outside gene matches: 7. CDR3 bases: TGTGCCACCAGCAGATTTATACAGGGGGTTAACACTGAAGCTTTCTTT. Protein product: CATSRFIQGVNTEAFF. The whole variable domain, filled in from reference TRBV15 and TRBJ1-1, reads DAMVIQNPRYQVTQFGKPVTLSCSQTLNHNVMYWYQQKSSQAPKLLFHYYDKDFNNEADTPDNFQSRRPNTSFCFLDIRSPGLGDTAMYLCATSRFIQGVNTEAFFGQGTRLTVV.

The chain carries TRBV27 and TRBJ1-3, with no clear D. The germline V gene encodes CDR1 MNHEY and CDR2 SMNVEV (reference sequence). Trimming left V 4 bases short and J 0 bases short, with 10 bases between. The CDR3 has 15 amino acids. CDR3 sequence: CASSSSGNSGNTIYF. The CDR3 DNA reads TGTGCCAGCAGTTCCTCCGGGAACTCTGGAAACACCATATATTTT.

CDR3 sequence: CASSLAVSTPPGGYTF. The CDR3 bases are TGTGCCAGCAGCCTAGCAGTATCTACACCTCCCGGGGGCTACACCTTC. The V gene is TRBV16, the J gene TRBJ1-2, with unresolved D. Trimming pared 4 bases from V and 8 bases from J, leaving 23 bases between. The CDR3 has 16 residues. Germline loops: CDR1 KGHSY, CDR2 FQNENV.

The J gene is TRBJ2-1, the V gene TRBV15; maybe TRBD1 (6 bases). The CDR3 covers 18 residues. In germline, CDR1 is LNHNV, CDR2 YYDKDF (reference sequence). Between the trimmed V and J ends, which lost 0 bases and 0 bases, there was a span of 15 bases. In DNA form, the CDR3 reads TGTGCCACCAGCAGAGACTATACAGGGTTCAGCTCCTACAATGAGCAGTTCTTC. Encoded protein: CATSRDYTGFSSYNEQFF.

CDR3 sequence (DNA): TGTGCCAGTAATCCTGGGACAGGGGTTGCCTACGAGCAGTACTTC. The encoded protein is CASNPGTGVAYEQYF. This rearrangement joins TRBV19 to TRBJ2-7; 10 nucleotides line up with TRBD1. The CDR3 extends over 15 amino acids. In germline, CDR1 is LNHDA, CDR2 SQIVND (reference sequence). J was trimmed by 2 bases and V by 7 bases; bases with no gene match: 8.

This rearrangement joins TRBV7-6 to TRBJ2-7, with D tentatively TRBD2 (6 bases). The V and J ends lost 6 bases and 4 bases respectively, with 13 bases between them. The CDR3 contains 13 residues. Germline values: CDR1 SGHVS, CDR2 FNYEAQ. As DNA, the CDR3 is TGTGCCAGCAGTCAAGGACTACTTTACGAGCAGTACTTC. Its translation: CASSQGLLYEQYF. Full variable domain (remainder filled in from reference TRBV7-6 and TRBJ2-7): GAGVSQSPRYKVTKRGQDVALRCDPISGHVSLYWYRQALGQGPEFLTYFNYEAQQDKSGLPNDRFSAERPEGSISTLTIQRTEQRDSAMYRCASSQGLLYEQYFGPGTRLTVT.

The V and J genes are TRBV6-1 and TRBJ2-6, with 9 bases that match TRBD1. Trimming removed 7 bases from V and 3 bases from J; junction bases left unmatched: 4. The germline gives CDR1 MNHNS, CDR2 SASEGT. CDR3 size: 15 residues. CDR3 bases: TGTGCCAGCACACAGGGGGCGCTTGGGGCCAACGTCCTGACTTTC. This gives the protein CASTQGALGANVLTF.

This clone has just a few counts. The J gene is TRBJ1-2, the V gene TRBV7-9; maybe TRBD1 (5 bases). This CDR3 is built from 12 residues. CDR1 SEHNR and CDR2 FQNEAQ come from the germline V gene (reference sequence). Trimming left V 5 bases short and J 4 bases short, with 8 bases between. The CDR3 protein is CASSPTVYGYTF. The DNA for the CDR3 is TGTGCCAGCAGCCCGACAGTCTATGGCTACACCTTC.

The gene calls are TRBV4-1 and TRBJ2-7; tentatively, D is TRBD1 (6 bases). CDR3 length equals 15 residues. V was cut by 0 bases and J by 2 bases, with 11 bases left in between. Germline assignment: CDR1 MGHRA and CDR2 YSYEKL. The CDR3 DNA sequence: TGCGCCAGCAGCCAAGATCAGGGGACCCCCTACGAGCAGTACTTC. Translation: CASSQDQGTPYEQYF.

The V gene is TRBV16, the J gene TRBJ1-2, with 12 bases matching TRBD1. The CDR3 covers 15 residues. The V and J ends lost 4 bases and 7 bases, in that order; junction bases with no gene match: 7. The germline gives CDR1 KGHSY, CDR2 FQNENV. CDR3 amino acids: CASSLLGQGASGYTF. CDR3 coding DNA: TGTGCCAGCAGCCTCCTGGGACAGGGGGCATCTGGCTACACCTTC.

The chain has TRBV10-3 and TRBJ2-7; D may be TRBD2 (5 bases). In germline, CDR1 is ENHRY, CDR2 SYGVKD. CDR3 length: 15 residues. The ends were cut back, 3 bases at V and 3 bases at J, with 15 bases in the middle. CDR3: CAISDGAEKDYEQYF. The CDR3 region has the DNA TGTGCCATCAGTGATGGAGCGGAGAAAGACTACGAGCAGTACTTC.

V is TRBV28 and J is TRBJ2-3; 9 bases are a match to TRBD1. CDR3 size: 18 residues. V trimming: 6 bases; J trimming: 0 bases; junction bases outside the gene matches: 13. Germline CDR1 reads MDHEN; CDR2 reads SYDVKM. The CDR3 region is CASSTSTLGTGSTDTQYF. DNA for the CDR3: TGTGCCAGCAGCACTTCGACCCTAGGGACAGGGAGCACAGATACGCAGTATTTT.

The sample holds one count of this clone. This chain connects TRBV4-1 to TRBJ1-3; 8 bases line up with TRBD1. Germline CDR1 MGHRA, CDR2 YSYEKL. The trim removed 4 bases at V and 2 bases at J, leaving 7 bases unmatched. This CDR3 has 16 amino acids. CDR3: CASSPTVDRAGNTIYF. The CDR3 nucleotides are TGCGCCAGCAGCCCCACCGTGGACAGGGCTGGAAACACCATATATTTT.

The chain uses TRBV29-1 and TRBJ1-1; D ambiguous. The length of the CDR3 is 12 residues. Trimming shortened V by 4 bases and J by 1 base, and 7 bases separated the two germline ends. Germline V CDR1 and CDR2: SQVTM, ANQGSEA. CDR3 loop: CSVGTANTEAFF. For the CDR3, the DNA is TGCAGCGTTGGTACAGCGAACACTGAAGCTTTCTTT.

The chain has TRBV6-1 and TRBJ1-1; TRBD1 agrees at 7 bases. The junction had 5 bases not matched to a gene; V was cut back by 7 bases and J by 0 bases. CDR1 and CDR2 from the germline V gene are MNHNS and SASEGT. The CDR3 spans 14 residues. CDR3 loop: CASIYRGMNTEAFF. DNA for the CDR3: TGTGCCAGCATTTACAGGGGAATGAACACTGAAGCTTTCTTT.

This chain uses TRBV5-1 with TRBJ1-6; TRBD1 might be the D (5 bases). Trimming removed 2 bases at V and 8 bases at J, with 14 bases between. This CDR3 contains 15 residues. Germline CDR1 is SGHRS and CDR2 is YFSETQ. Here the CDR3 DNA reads TGCGCCAGCAGCTTTCATCAGGGCGCGGATTCACCCCTCCACTTT. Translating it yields CASSFHQGADSPLHF.

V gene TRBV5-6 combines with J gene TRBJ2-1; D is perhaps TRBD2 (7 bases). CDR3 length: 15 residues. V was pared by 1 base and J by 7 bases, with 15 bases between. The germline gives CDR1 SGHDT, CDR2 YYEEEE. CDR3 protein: CASSLLVAGANEQFF. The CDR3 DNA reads TGTGCCAGCAGCTTGCTTGTGGCGGGGGCGAATGAGCAGTTCTTC.

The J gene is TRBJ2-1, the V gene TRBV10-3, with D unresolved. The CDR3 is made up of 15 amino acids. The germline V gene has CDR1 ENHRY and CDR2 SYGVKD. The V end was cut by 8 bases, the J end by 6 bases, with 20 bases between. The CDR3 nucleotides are TGTGCCATCGCCCTTTACGGAAGCGATTCCAATGAGCAGTTCTTC. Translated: CAIALYGSDSNEQFF.

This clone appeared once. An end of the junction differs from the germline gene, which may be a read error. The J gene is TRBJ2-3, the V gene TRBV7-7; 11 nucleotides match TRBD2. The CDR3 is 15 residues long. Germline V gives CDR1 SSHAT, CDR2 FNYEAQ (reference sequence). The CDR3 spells CASSLLAGGLDTQYF. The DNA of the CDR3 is TGTGCTAGCAGCCTCCTAGCGGGGGGACTCGATACGCAGTATTTT.

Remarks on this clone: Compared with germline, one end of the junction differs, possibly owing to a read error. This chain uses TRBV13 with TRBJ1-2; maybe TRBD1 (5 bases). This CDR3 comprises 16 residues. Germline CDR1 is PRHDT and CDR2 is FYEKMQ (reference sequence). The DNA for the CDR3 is TGTGCCAGCAGCCTAGGCCGTGGAAGGGGCGGATATGGCTACACCTTC. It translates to CASSLGRGRGGYGYTF.

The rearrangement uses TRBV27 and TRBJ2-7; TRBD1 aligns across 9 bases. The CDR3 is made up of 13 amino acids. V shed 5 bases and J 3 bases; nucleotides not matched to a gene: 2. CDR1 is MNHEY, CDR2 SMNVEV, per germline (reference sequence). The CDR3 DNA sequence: TGTGCCAGCAGTCAGGGACAGGGCTACGAGCAGTACTTC. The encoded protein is CASSQGQGYEQYF.

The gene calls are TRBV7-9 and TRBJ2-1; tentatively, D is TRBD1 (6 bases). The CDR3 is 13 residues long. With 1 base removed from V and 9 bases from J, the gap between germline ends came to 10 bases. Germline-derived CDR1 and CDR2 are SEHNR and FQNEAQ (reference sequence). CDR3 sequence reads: CASSLGDTGEQFF. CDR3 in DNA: TGTGCCAGCAGCTTAGGGGACACCGGTGAGCAGTTCTTC. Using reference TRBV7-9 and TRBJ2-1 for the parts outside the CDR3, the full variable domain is DTGVSQNPRHKITKRGQNVTFRCDPISEHNRLYWYRQTLGQGPEFLTYFQNEAQLEKSRLLSDRFSAERPKGSFSTLEIQRTEQGDSAMYLCASSLGDTGEQFFGPGTRLTVL.

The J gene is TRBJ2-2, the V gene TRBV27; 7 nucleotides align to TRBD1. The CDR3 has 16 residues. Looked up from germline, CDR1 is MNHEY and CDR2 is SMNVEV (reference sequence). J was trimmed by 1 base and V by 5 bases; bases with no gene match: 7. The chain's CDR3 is CASSPTGTENTGELFF. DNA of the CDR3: TGTGCCAGCAGTCCGACCGGGACAGAGAACACCGGGGAGCTGTTTTTT.

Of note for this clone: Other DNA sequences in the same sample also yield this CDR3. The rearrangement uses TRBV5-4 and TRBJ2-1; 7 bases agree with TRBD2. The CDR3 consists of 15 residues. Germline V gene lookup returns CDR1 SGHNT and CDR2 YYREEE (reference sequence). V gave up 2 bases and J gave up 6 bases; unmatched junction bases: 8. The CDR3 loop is CASSFGGGPANEQFF. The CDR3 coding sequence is TGTGCCAGCAGCTTTGGGGGAGGGCCTGCCAATGAGCAGTTCTTC.